This TCR beta chain was identified in a study of CD8 T cells in ankylosing spondylitis. This CDR3 is built from 16 residues. CDR1 and CDR2 from the germline V gene are SGHTA and FQGNSA. Trimming left V 1 base short and J 4 bases short, with 17 bases between. TCRdb re-called the 5' RACE reads through MiXCR, storing one row per CDR3 protein. The profile covers under 300,000 distinct CDR3 sequences, with roughly 10% appearing a single time and about 6.8% taken by the ten largest. Comments on this clonotype: Its matching antigen is unknown.

General study results and limits: Reportedly, significant enrichment of disease-linked clones occurred in matched ankylosing spondylitis synovial fluid.

Source material: blood, either unsorted or a sorted T cell fraction (not recorded which). The clonotype originates from a male donor with ankylosing spondylitis or in good health (not recorded which). The chain has TRBV7-2 and TRBJ2-7; D might be TRBD1 (7 bases). CDR3 amino acids: CASSLGGGQGGYEQYF. DNA for the CDR3: TGTGCCAGCAGCTTAGGAGGGGGGCAGGGGGGATACGAGCAGTACTTC.